The 5 T cell receptor beta chains below all came from one sample that was sequenced in a study of radiotherapy plus CTLA-4 blockade in lung cancer. Method: immunoSEQ multiplex PCR; TCRdb's copy keeps in-frame clones and lacks some. The data show tens of thousands of clones, roughly 77% seen once. The material sequenced was peripheral blood, taken from a patient treated with radiotherapy plus ipilimumab. All receptors derive from a human donor with non-small cell lung cancer who had a complete response to radiotherapy plus ipilimumab.

This clone was seen only a few times. The gene calls are TRBV11-3 and TRBJ1-1; 9 positions agree with TRBD1. The V segment lost 4 bases and the J segment 6 bases; nucleotides outside the gene matches: 12. CDR3 length equals 16 residues. Germline V gene lookup returns CDR1 SGHNT and CDR2 YENEEA. The CDR3 reads CASSSNRGRTVAEAFF. As DNA, the CDR3 is TGTGCCAGCAGCTCTAACAGGGGGCGCACGGTAGCTGAAGCTTTCTTT.

The CDR3 sequence is CASSPGQPNTEAFF. The CDR3 nucleotides read TGTGCCAGCAGTCCGGGACAACCGAACACTGAAGCTTTCTTT. The rearrangement uses TRBV28 and TRBJ1-1; possible D gene TRBD1, 6 bases. Trimming removed 5 bases at V and 1 base at J, with 11 bases between. The germline gives CDR1 MDHEN, CDR2 SYDVKM. CDR3 length: 14 residues.

The rearrangement joins TRBV6-5 to TRBJ2-3, with 10 nucleotides matching TRBD2. The V segment lost 4 bases and the J segment 3 bases; nucleotides outside the gene matches: 1. The CDR3 runs 14 residues. The germline V gene encodes CDR1 MNHEY and CDR2 SVGAGI. CDR3 DNA sequence: TGTGCCAGCAGTTCTAGCGGGAGAACAGATACGCAGTATTTT. Protein product: CASSSSGRTDTQYF.

The CDR3 bases are TGTGCCAGCAGCCCCCCAGGACAGAACTACAATGAGCAGTTCTTC. Amino acids: CASSPPGQNYNEQFF. The chain has TRBV11-3 and TRBJ2-1, with a tentative D call TRBD1 (6 bases). CDR1 and CDR2 (germline): SGHNT, YENEEA. V was cut by 5 bases and J by 3 bases, with 14 bases left in between. The CDR3 has 15 amino acids.

The gene calls are TRBV6-1 and TRBJ1-2; the D gene is possibly TRBD1 (5 bases). The CDR3 contains 14 residues. Trimming left V 1 base short and J 3 bases short, with 9 bases between. Germline V gene lookup returns CDR1 MNHNS and CDR2 SASEGT. CDR3 sequence reads: CASSEVGGHYGYTF. The CDR3 nucleotides read TGTGCCAGCAGTGAAGTGGGGGGACACTATGGCTACACCTTC.